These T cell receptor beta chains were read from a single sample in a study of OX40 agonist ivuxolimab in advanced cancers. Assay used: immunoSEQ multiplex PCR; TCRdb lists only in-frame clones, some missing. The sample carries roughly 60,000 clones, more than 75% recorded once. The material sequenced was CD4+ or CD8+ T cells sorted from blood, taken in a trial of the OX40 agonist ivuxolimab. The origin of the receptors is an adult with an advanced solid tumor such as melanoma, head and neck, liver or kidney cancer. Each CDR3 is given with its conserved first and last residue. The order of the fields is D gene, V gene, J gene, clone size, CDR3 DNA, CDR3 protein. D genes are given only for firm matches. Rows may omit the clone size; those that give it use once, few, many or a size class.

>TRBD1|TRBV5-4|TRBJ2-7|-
TGTGCCAGCAGCTTGACAGGGGGGTACGAGCAGTACTTC
CASSLTGGYEQYF
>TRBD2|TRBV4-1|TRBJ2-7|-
TGCGCCAGCAGCCAAAGGCTTAGCGGGGGGGCCTACGAGCAGTACTTC
CASSQRLSGGAYEQYF
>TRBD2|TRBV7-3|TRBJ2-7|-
TGTGCCAGCAGCTTAACAGGGAGCGGGAGTTATGCCGAGCAGTACTTC
CASSLTGSGSYAEQYF
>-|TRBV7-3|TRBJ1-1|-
TGTGCCAGCAGCTTAACCAGGGCAGATGAAGCTTTCTTT
CASSLTRADEAFF
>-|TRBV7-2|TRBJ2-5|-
TGTGCCAGCAGCTTAGTCCAGCAAGAGACCCAGTACTTC
CASSLVQQETQYF
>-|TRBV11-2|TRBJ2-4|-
TGTGCCAGCAGCTTAGATAAAAACATTCAGTACTTC
CASSLDKNIQYF
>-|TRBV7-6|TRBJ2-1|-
TGTGCCAGCACGTTGGGGCCCTACAATGAGCAGTTCTTC
CASTLGPYNEQFF
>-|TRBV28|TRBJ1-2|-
TGTGCCAGCAGTTTGGAATTTAGCGGCTACACCTTC
CASSLEFSGYTF
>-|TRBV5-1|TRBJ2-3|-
TGCGCCAGCAGCTTCGATCCTAGCACAGATACGCAGTATTTT
CASSFDPSTDTQYF
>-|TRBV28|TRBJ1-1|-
TGTGCCAGCAGCAGTCGGAGGGGCAGGACTGAAGCTTTCTTT
CASSSRRGRTEAFF
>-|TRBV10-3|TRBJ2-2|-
TGTGCCATCAGGGGCGTAACCGGGGAGCTGTTTTTT
CAIRGVTGELFF
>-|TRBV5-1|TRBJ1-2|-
TGCGCCAGCAAGGGGGGGGACGACTATGGCTACACCTTC
CASKGGDDYGYTF
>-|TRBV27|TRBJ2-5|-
TGTGCCAGCAGTTTCCTCGGTGGGCAGGCAAAGACCCAGTACTTC
CASSFLGGQAKTQYF
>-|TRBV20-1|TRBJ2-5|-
TGCAGCGCCCTCTGGGAGACCCAGTACTTC
CSALWETQYF
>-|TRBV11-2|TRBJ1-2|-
TGTGCCAGCAGCTCCTCTCTCGGCGGGGCGACAAGGCGGATCTCTGGCTACACCTTC
CASSSSLGGATRRISGYTF
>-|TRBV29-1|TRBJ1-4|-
TGCAGCGTTGGGGAAGGGAATTGGGAAAAACTGTTTTTT
CSVGEGNWEKLFF
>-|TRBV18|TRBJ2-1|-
TGTGCCAGCTCACCATCCCGCGGGGGCGCCTACAATGAGCAGTTCTTC
CASSPSRGGAYNEQFF
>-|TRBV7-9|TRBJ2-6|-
TGTGCCAGCCAGACGGGGGCTGGGGCCAACGTCCTGACTTTC
CASQTGAGANVLTF
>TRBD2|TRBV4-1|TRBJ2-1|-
TGCGCCAGCAGCCAGGGCCCCGGGACTAGCGGGAGAGGCGAGCAGTTCTTC
CASSQGPGTSGRGEQFF
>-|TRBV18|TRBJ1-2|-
TGTGCCAGCTCACCGCAGAAGGGAGGGATGAACACCTTC
CASSPQKGGMNTF
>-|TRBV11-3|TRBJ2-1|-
TGTGCCAGCAGCTTGGGTCCCACTAAGGCTCACAATGAGCAGTTCTTC
CASSLGPTKAHNEQFF
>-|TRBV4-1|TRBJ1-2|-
TGCGCCAGCAGCCAAGGCCCGCAGGAAGCTAACTATGGCTACACCTTC
CASSQGPQEANYGYTF
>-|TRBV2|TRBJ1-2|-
TGTGCCAGCAGTGCCGGCTCATACGGGGGCTACACCTTC
CASSAGSYGGYTF
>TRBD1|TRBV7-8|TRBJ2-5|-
TGTGCCAGCAGCTCCTGGACAGGGGGTGAGACCCAGTACTTC
CASSSWTGGETQYF
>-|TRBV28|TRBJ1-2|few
TGTGCCAGCAGTCTAGATTCTAACTATGGCTACACCTTC
CASSLDSNYGYTF
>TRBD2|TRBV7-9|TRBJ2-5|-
TGTGCCAGCAGTCAGGGGACTAGCGGACAAGAGACCCAGTACTTC
CASSQGTSGQETQYF
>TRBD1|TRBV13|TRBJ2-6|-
TGTGCCAGCAGCTCCGGACAGGCTGGGGCCAACGTCCTGACTTTC
CASSSGQAGANVLTF
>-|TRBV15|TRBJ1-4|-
TGTGCCACCAGCCGGAGCGGGATTAATGAAAAACTGTTTTTT
CATSRSGINEKLFF
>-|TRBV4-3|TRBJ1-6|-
TGCGCCAGCAGCCAAGCTCCGGGAGTTTATAATTCACCCCTCCACTTT
CASSQAPGVYNSPLHF
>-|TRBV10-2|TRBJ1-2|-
TGCGCCAGCAGTGGACAGAACTATGGCTACACCTTC
CASSGQNYGYTF
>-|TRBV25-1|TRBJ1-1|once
TGTGCCAGCAGTGAATACCCCGGGACTGGGGGTAGCGGATCTGAAGCTTTCTTT
CASSEYPGTGGSGSEAFF
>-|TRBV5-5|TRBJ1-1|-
TGTGCCAGCAGCCCCGGATTGAACACTGAAGCTTTCTTT
CASSPGLNTEAFF
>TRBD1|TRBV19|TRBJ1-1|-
TGTGCCAGTAGTATCCAGCAGGGGGCCTGGGGAACTGAAGCTTTCTTT
CASSIQQGAWGTEAFF
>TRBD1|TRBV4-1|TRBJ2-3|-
TGCGCCAGCAGCCACTTTGGGACAGAGAGAATTAGCACAGATACGCAGTATTTT
CASSHFGTERISTDTQYF
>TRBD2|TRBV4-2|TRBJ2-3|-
TGTGCCAGCAGCCCGATGGCTAGCGGGGGATCGGATACGCAGTATTTT
CASSPMASGGSDTQYF
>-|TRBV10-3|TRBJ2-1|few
TGTGCCATCAGTGAGGTGGCGGGATCTGAGCAGTTCTTC
CAISEVAGSEQFF
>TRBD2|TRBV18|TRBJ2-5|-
TGTGCCAGCTCACCTGCAGCGGGACGTGAGACCCAGTACTTC
CASSPAAGRETQYF
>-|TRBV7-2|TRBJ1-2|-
TGTGCCAGCAGCCCAGAGAGTGGATTCTATGGCTACACCTTC
CASSPESGFYGYTF
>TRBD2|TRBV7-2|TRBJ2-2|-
TGTGCCAGCAGCCCGCTAGCGGGGGGGAACACCGGGGAGCTGTTTTTT
CASSPLAGGNTGELFF
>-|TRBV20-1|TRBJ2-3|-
TGCAGTGGACTTCGCACAGATACGCAGTATTTT
CSGLRTDTQYF
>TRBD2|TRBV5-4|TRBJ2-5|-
TGTGCCAGCAGCCCCGGGACTACTCAAGAGACCCAGTACTTC
CASSPGTTQETQYF
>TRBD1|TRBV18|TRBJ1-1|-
TGTGCCAGCTCACCGACCGGGACAGGAATGAACACTGAAGCTTTCTTT
CASSPTGTGMNTEAFF
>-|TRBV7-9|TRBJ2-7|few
TGTGCCAGCAGCTCTTTTGCCACGGGGGTCAACCTCCACGAGCAGTACTTC
CASSSFATGVNLHEQYF
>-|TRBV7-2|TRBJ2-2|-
TGTGCCAGCAGCTTAGGCTCAGGGGGGCTGGCCGGGGAGCTGTTTTTT
CASSLGSGGLAGELFF
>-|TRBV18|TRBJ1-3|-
TGTGCCAGCTCACCAGGCACTGGAAACACCATATATTTT
CASSPGTGNTIYF